Only a few counts were recorded for the clone carrying this T cell receptor (beta chain). Its antigen is still unknown. Each CDR3 protein gets one entry after TCRdb re-called the RACE reads with MiXCR. The sample consists of 180,000 or so distinct CDR3 sequences, 14% of them appearing once. Trimming removed 3 bases at V and 13 bases at J, with 12 bases between. This CDR3 has 12 amino acids. Germline CDR1 reads WSHSY; CDR2 reads SAAADI. This record belongs to a study of human T cells and chemical hapten exposure. Time point meaning: patch test 1, 2 weeks after DPC sensitization. The sample's treatment: therapeutic diphenylcyclopropenone sensitization with weekly scalp DPC. The study's findings and limits: TCRs above 1 in 1000 frequency did not change with DPC sensitization.

Sequences were derived from whole blood, sampled in connection with sensitization to the hapten diphenylcyclopropenone (DPC). The V call is TRBV10-2, the J call TRBJ1-4; D uncertain. The sequence came from a woman between 25 and 40 years old with alopecia areata. Some clones in this sample may be carry-over from other donors' samples. CDR3 sequence reads: CASSEGSGRLFF. CDR3 nucleotides: TGCGCCAGCAGTGAAGGGTCCGGCCGACTGTTTTTT.